A selection of T cell receptor beta chains follows, all from one sample in a study of cytomegalovirus exposure and HLA in healthy donors. The protocol was immunoSEQ multiplex PCR, while the TCRdb copy is restricted to in-frame clones and leaves out a portion. The data contain around 200,000 clones, around 85% of them singletons. Sequenced: PBMCs. All receptors come from a man aged 50 to 60 in good health and CMV-seronegative. Both conserved end residues are part of each CDR3. D genes are given only for firm matches. Clone size is not always given. Where it is, it says once, few, many or a class for expanded clones.

j_gene,d_gene,v_gene,abundance,CDR3aa,CDR3nt
TRBJ1-6,NA,TRBV10-2,NA,CASMSSGPQSSYNSPLHF,TGCGCCAGCATGTCCAGCGGACCCCAGAGCTCCTATAATTCACCCCTCCACTTT
TRBJ2-1,TRBD1,TRBV9,NA,CASSKPGQGNNEQFF,TGTGCCAGCAGCAAACCGGGACAGGGAAACAATGAGCAGTTCTTC
TRBJ1-1,TRBD1,TRBV7-8,NA,CASSLDRGAEAFF,TGTGCCAGCAGCTTAGACAGGGGTGCTGAAGCTTTCTTT
TRBJ2-1,NA,TRBV5-6,NA,CASSLGPRATTGNEQFF,TGTGCCAGCAGCTTGGGTCCGCGGGCCACCACGGGAAATGAGCAGTTCTTC
TRBJ2-3,TRBD2,TRBV4-2,NA,CASSHAQKRGDTADTQYF,TGTGCCAGCAGCCATGCCCAAAAGCGGGGGGACACAGCAGATACGCAGTATTTT
TRBJ1-2,TRBD1,TRBV19,NA,CASSPKGAYGYTF,TGTGCCAGTAGTCCGAAGGGGGCCTATGGCTACACCTTC
TRBJ1-5,NA,TRBV4-3,NA,CASSQDLEGRQPQHF,TGCGCCAGCAGCCAAGATCTGGAGGGGCGTCAGCCCCAGCATTTT
TRBJ2-7,TRBD2,TRBV7-2,NA,CASSWTSGGAYEQYF,TGTGCCAGCAGCTGGACTAGCGGGGGGGCCTACGAGCAGTACTTC
TRBJ1-1,NA,TRBV19,NA,CASSSRGADTEAFF,TGCGCCAGTAGTAGTAGGGGCGCAGACACTGAAGCTTTCTTT
TRBJ1-3,NA,TRBV13,NA,CASSQGGSGNTIYF,TGTGCCAGCAGCCAGGGAGGCTCTGGAAACACCATATATTTT
TRBJ2-5,NA,TRBV20-1,NA,CSGAGSPLDF,TGCAGTGGGGCAGGGTCACCCCTTGACTTC
TRBJ1-1,NA,TRBV5-3,NA,CASLFTRVSGWSTEAFF,TGTGCCAGTTTATTTACCAGGGTAAGTGGATGGAGCACTGAAGCTTTCTTT
TRBJ1-1,TRBD1,TRBV5-1,NA,CASSQGQWNTEAFF,TGCGCCAGCAGCCAGGGACAGTGGAACACTGAAGCTTTCTTT
TRBJ2-5,NA,TRBV29-1,few,CSAKDSFQETQYF,TGCAGCGCAAAGGACAGTTTTCAAGAGACCCAGTACTTC
TRBJ2-7,TRBD2,TRBV7-2,NA,CASSPQYGLAGEQYF,TGTGCCAGCAGCCCCCAATATGGACTAGCGGGCGAGCAGTACTTC
TRBJ1-2,NA,TRBV5-8,few,CASSLTAGGYTF,TGTGCCAGCAGCTTAACAGCTGGTGGCTACACCTTC
TRBJ2-3,NA,TRBV7-2,NA,CASSASADTQYF,TGTGCCAGCAGCGCATCGGCAGATACGCAGTATTTT
TRBJ2-3,NA,TRBV30,NA,CAWDRARTDTQYF,TGTGCCTGGGACCGTGCTAGGACAGATACGCAGTATTTT
TRBJ2-2,NA,TRBV11-3,NA,CASSLDRAGELFF,TGTGCCAGCAGCTTAGACAGGGCCGGGGAGCTGTTTTTT
TRBJ2-7,NA,TRBV6-6,NA,CASSYGSYYEQYF,TGTGCCAGCAGTTACGGTTCCTACTACGAGCAGTACTTC
TRBJ2-5,NA,TRBV6-1,NA,CASSEADRGAGRETQYF,TGTGCCAGCAGTGAAGCCGACCGGGGGGCGGGGCGCGAGACCCAGTACTTC
TRBJ1-1,NA,TRBV6-1,NA,CASSEIRGTEAFF,TGTGCCAGCAGTGAAATCAGGGGCACTGAAGCTTTCTTT
TRBJ1-6,TRBD1,TRBV27,NA,CASSYTGADLHF,TGTGCCAGCAGCTATACAGGGGCGGACCTCCACTTT
TRBJ2-3,NA,TRBV9,once,CASSAPTGDTQYF,TGTGCCAGCAGCGCCCCCACGGGGGATACGCAGTATTTT
TRBJ2-5,TRBD1,TRBV5-4,once,CASSWGTDLKETQYF,TGTGCCAGCAGCTGGGGGACAGACCTGAAAGAGACCCAGTACTTC
TRBJ2-2,NA,TRBV5-4,NA,CASSQGLNTGELFF,TGTGCCAGCAGCCAGGGACTGAACACCGGGGAGCTGTTTTTT
TRBJ1-4,NA,TRBV5-6,NA,CASSRRWTNEKLFF,TGTGCCAGCAGCCGTCGGTGGACTAATGAAAAACTGTTTTTT
TRBJ1-2,NA,TRBV5-4,NA,CASSLQGAHGYTF,TGTGCCAGCAGCTTGCAGGGTGCCCATGGCTACACCTTC
TRBJ1-1,NA,TRBV5-1,NA,CASSLEGLYTEAFF,TGCGCCAGCAGCTTGGAGGGGCTGTACACTGAAGCTTTCTTT
TRBJ2-2,NA,TRBV2,few,CASKTDTNTGELFF,TGTGCCAGCAAGACAGACACGAACACCGGGGAGCTGTTTTTT
TRBJ1-4,TRBD1,TRBV2,once,CASKDRAKSDEKLFF,TGTGCCAGCAAGGACAGGGCGAAGTCGGATGAAAAACTGTTTTTT
TRBJ1-6,NA,TRBV18,NA,CASSFNRETGSPLHF,TGTGCCAGCTCATTTAACAGGGAGACCGGTTCACCCCTCCACTTT
TRBJ2-5,TRBD2,TRBV7-9,NA,CASSSPEGLAKETQYF,TGTGCCAGCAGCTCTCCGGAAGGACTAGCGAAGGAGACCCAGTACTTC
TRBJ1-1,TRBD1,TRBV7-8,NA,CASSGQENTEAFF,TGTGCCAGCAGCGGACAGGAGAACACTGAAGCTTTCTTT
TRBJ2-2,NA,TRBV5-4,NA,CASSLAGGQVPGELFF,TGTGCCAGCAGCTTGGCCGGCGGACAAGTCCCCGGGGAGCTGTTTTTT
TRBJ2-4,NA,TRBV10-3,NA,CAISESREVAKNIQYF,TGTGCCATCAGTGAGTCAAGGGAGGTAGCCAAAAACATTCAGTACTTC